The entry below gives a single T cell receptor (beta chain) sequence along with its context. The data derive from a study of cytomegalovirus exposure and HLA in healthy donors. The PCR used 60 Vbeta and 13 Jbeta primers. Clones were sequenced by immunoSEQ multiplex PCR, and TCRdb holds only the in-frame ones, with some missing. The table has about 240,000 clones, around 76% seen once. CDR1 is SEHNR, CDR2 FQNEAQ, per germline (reference sequence). The V gene lost 8 bases and the J gene lost 1 base, with 17 bases spanning the gap. The CDR3 totals 16 residues. V is TRBV7-9 and J is TRBJ2-2; tentatively, D is TRBD2 (5 bases). The source is a woman in her forties in good health and CMV-seropositive. Material: PBMCs. Here the CDR3 DNA reads TGTGCCAGCCGCAGCGGTCGAATACTGAACACCGGGGAGCTGTTTTTT. Its protein product is CASRSGRILNTGELFF.